The sequence of this T cell receptor (beta chain) was determined in a study of blood T cell repertoires in COVID-19. The wider study: Whether acute or convalescent, the COVID-19 samples came from the United States, Italy and Spain. Sources were T cells, B-cell-depleted T cells, or PBMCs; the material itself was cDNA or gDNA.

Authors' analysis steps: Amplification of reference gene primers was used by the study to estimate nucleated cell counts. TCRdb keeps only in-frame clones here, not all; method: immunoSEQ multiplex PCR. D and trimming were read from the DNA, whereas the V and J calls and clone size are those reported in that table. The table has about 95,000 clones, 75% to 95% seen once. This CDR3 has 16 residues. Losses at the gene ends were 2 bases for V and 3 bases for J; bases not matched to a gene: 5. Germline CDR1 reads MNHNY; CDR2 reads SVGAGI (reference sequence). The gene calls are TRBV6-6 and TRBJ2-3; 10 nucleotides align to TRBD1. This receptor was obtained from a woman in her fifties or sixties in a cohort sampled during active COVID-19. The specimen was peripheral blood. The CDR3 loop is CASSYNRDRGTDTQYF. The CDR3 region has the DNA TGTGCCAGCAGTTACAACCGGGACAGGGGTACAGATACGCAGTATTTT.